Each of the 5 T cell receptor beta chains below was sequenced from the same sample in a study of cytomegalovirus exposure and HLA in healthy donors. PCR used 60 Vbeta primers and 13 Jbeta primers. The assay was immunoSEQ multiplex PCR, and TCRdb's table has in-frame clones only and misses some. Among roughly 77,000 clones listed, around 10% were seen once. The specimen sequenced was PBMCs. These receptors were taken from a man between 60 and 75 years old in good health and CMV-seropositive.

DNA for the CDR3: TGTGCCAGCAGCTACTATAGTCCCCTCTCCTACGAGCAGTTCTTC. Its translation is CASSYYSPLSYEQFF. The chain links TRBV5-6 to TRBJ2-7; D ambiguous. Judging by the DNA end, TRBJ2-1 fits better; the J call may be wrong. This CDR3 region has 15 residues. Germline CDR1 and CDR2: SGHDT and YYEEEE.

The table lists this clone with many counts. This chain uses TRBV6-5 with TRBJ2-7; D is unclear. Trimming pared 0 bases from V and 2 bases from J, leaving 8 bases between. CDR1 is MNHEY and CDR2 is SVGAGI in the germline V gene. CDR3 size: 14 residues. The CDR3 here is CASSYSSSTYEQYF. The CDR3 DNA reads TGTGCCAGCAGTTACTCTAGCAGCACCTACGAGCAGTACTTC.

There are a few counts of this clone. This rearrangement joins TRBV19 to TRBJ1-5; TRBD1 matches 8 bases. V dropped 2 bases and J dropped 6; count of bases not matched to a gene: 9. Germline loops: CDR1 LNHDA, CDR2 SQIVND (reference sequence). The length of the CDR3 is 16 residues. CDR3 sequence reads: CASSILPGGSRQPQHF. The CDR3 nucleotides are TGTGCCAGTAGTATACTGCCAGGGGGCTCCCGTCAGCCCCAGCATTTT.

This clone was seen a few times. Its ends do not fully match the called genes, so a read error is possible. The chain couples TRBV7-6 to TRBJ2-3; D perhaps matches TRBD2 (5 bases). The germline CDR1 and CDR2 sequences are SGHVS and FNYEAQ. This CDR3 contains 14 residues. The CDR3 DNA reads TGTGCCAGCACCTTACTGGAGGTCACAGATACGCAGTATTTT. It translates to CASTLLEVTDTQYF.

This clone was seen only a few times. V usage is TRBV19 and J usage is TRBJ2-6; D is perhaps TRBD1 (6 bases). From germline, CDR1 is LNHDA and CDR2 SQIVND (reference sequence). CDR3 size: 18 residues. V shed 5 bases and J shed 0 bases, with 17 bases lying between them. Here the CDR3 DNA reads TGTGCCAGTAGTCTATTTCGACAGGCCACCTCTGGGGCCAACGTCCTGACTTTC. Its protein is CASSLFRQATSGANVLTF.